This T cell receptor (beta chain) was retrieved from a study of blood T cell repertoires in COVID-19. Background on the study: Acute and convalescent COVID-19 samples came from the United States, Italy and Spain. Sources were T cells, B-cell-depleted T cells, or PBMCs; the material itself was cDNA or gDNA.

The CDR3 sequence is 11 residues long. Germline V gene data show CDR1 as SQVTM and CDR2 as ANQGSEA. The germline V and J ends were trimmed by 6 bases and 2 bases, with 6 bases remaining between them. TCRdb's copy holds only in-frame clones and misses some; the assay was immunoSEQ multiplex PCR. The sample includes approximately 15,000 clones, roughly 91% of them seen just once. The J gene is TRBJ2-3, the V gene TRBV29-1; D possibly corresponds to TRBD1 (5 bases). The clonotype originates from a woman in her 70s in a cohort sampled during active or convalescent COVID-19. Sequenced: peripheral blood. This CDR3 is CSVRATDTQYF. Here the CDR3 DNA reads TGCAGCGTCAGGGCCACAGATACGCAGTATTTT.